This T cell receptor (beta chain) was sequenced in a study of blood T cell repertoires in COVID-19. Overall study context: The United States, Italy and Spain supplied acute and convalescent COVID-19 samples.

In the original processing: Scientists estimated how many nucleated cells there were by amplifying reference gene primers. The method was immunoSEQ multiplex PCR; TCRdb's version includes in-frame clones alone and lacks a portion of them. The V and J calls and the clone size are those of that table, but D and trimming were determined from the DNA. This table has 95,000 or so clones, 80% to 90% appearing once. This CDR3 region has 15 residues. Germline-derived CDR1 and CDR2 are MDHEN and SYDVKM. Trimming at V came to 2 bases and at J to 3 bases, leaving 6 bases not matched to a gene. This sequence originates from a human donor in a cohort sampled during active COVID-19. Sequencing was carried out using peripheral blood. V is TRBV28 and J is TRBJ2-5; 7 bases agree with TRBD1. The CDR3 loop is CASSLGSGGKETQYF. CDR3 in DNA: TGTGCCAGCAGTTTAGGATCAGGGGGTAAAGAGACCCAGTACTTC. Full variable domain (remainder filled in from reference TRBV28 and TRBJ2-5): DVKVTQSSRYLVKRTGEKVFLECVQDMDHENMFWYRQDPGLGLRLIYFSYDVKMKEKGDIPEGYSVSREKKERFSLILESASTNQTSMYLCASSLGSGGKETQYFGPGTRLLVL.